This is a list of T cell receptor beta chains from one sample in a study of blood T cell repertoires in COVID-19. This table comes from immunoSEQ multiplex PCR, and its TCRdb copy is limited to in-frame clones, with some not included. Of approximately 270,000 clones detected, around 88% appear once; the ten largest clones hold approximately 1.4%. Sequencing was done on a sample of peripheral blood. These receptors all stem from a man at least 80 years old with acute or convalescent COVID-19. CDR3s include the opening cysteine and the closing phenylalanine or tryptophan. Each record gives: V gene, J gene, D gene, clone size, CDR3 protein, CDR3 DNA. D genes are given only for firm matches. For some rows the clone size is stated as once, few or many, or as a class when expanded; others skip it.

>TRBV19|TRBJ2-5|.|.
CASSVRTTQETQYF
TGTGCCAGTAGTGTCAGGACAACCCAAGAGACCCAGTACTTC
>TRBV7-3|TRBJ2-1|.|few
CASSFQGLPTNEQFF
TGTGCCAGCAGCTTCCAGGGACTTCCTACCAATGAGCAGTTCTTC
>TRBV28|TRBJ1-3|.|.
CASRGRGSSRSGNTIYF
TGTGCCAGCAGGGGCAGGGGCTCGAGTCGGTCTGGAAACACCATATATTTT
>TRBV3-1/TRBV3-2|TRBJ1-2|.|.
CASSLSQGKGYTF
TGTGCCAGCAGCCTATCTCAGGGAAAGGGCTACACCTTC
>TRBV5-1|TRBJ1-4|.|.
CASSGTGEKLFF
TGCGCCAGCAGCGGAACAGGGGAAAAACTGTTTTTT
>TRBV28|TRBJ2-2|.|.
CASQPDSGTGELFF
TGTGCCAGCCAACCCGACAGCGGGACCGGGGAGCTGTTTTTT
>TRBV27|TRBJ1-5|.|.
CASSYRVNSNQPQHF
TGTGCCAGCAGTTACAGGGTCAATAGCAATCAGCCCCAGCATTTT
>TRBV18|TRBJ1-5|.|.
CASSPGRTDQPQHF
TGTGCCAGCTCACCTGGGCGGACAGATCAGCCCCAGCATTTT
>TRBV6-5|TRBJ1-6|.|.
CASSPGDYNSPLHF
TGTGCCAGCAGTCCAGGGGACTATAATTCACCCCTCCACTTT
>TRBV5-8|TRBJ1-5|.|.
CASSSTGLRPQHF
TGTGCCAGCAGCTCAACGGGACTCCGTCCCCAGCATTTT
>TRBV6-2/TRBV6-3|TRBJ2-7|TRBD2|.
CASSLLSGSYNEQYF
TGTGCCAGCAGCCTGCTTAGCGGGAGTTACAACGAGCAGTACTTC